The next 11 T cell receptor beta chains were all read from a single sample in a study of response to subunit inactivated influenza vaccine (dated by TCRdb to the late 2010s). The method was RT-PCR. Sequencing used an Illumina HiSeq 2500. TCRdb itself trimmed the public reads at Q25 with fastp, ran MiXCR and retained productive beta chains. For every CDR3 protein sequence, its rows merge into one entry that carries the most common genes and DNA. The sample has about 540,000 distinct CDR3 sequences on record, roughly 25% of them singletons. The ten largest clonotypes hold 2.5% to 3% of the sample. These data are also associated with another study on T cells expressing NK-cell markers. The second study reports: The TCR beta cDNA libraries were made using 5'RACE template switching, a step that added both a universal primer site and unique molecular identifiers.

Sequencing used CD4+ T cells sorted from PBMCs, obtained 12 days after vaccination. The receptors stem from a man aged 45-60 years who received an inactivated influenza vaccine. Donor details come from another sample of the same person, matched by shared clones.

This clonotype was counted only a few times. V is TRBV20-1 and J is TRBJ2-7; 10 bases are shared with TRBD2. Germline CDR1 DFQATT, CDR2 SNEGSKA (reference sequence). The CDR3 contains 14 residues. V dropped 6 bases and J dropped 2; count of bases not matched to a gene: 7. CDR3 protein: CSAKTSGRTYEQYF. As DNA, the CDR3 is TGCAGTGCCAAGACTAGCGGGCGGACCTACGAGCAGTACTTC.

The rearrangement joins TRBV4-3 to TRBJ1-2; 9 nucleotides agree with TRBD1. V shed 3 bases and J 5 bases; nucleotides not matched to a gene: 7. Germline V lookup: CDR1 LGHNA, CDR2 YSLEER. CDR3 size: 15 residues. This CDR3 reads CASSQDGQGRYGYTF. The CDR3 coding sequence is TGCGCCAGCAGCCAGGATGGACAGGGGAGGTATGGCTACACCTTC.

There are a few counts of this clonotype. The rearrangement joins TRBV5-1 to TRBJ2-5, with D perhaps TRBD1 (6 bases). With 0 bases removed from V and 4 bases from J, the gap between germline ends came to 13 bases. This CDR3 region has 15 residues. The germline V gene has CDR1 SGHRS and CDR2 YFSETQ. The DNA for the CDR3 is TGCGCCAGCAGCTTGGCCGGGACATCGAGAGAGACCCAGTACTTC. This codes for CASSLAGTSRETQYF.

The J gene is TRBJ1-1, the V gene TRBV5-1, with 7 bases fitting TRBD1. CDR1 and CDR2 from the germline V gene are SGHRS and YFSETQ. This CDR3 region has 15 residues. Trimming removed 4 bases from V and 4 bases from J; junction bases left unmatched: 10. The CDR3 DNA sequence: TGCGCCAGCAGCCCTGATTTCGCAGGGGGCACTGAAGCTTTCTTT. Translation: CASSPDFAGGTEAFF.

J is TRBJ1-2 and V is TRBV7-8; unclear D gene. Deletions cut 5 bases from V and 9 bases from J, with 16 bases between. Germline V gives CDR1 SGHVS, CDR2 FQNEAQ. This CDR3 is 13 amino acids long. In DNA form, the CDR3 reads TGTGCCAGCAGCGGCTACGGGGTCGTGAGCTACACCTTC. Its translation: CASSGYGVVSYTF.

V and J are TRBV12-3 or TRBV12-4 and TRBJ2-1; D might be TRBD2 (6 bases). This CDR3 has 15 amino acids. Trimming took 5 bases from V and 7 from J, leaving 18 bases between them. This chain's CDR3 is CASSPRRARGNEQFF. In DNA form, the CDR3 reads TGTGCCAGCAGTCCCCGGAGGGCCAGAGGAAATGAGCAGTTCTTC.

The chain carries TRBV4-3 and TRBJ1-1; D possibly corresponds to TRBD1 (5 bases). From germline, CDR1 is LGHNA and CDR2 YSLEER. The CDR3 contains 15 residues. V was clipped by 0 bases and J by 1 base, with 9 bases between them. The CDR3 DNA reads TGCGCCAGCAGCCAAGATAGGAGGGGGAACACTGAAGCTTTCTTT. As protein: CASSQDRRGNTEAFF.

The chain uses TRBV25-1 and TRBJ1-3; no firm D call. The V gene lost 3 bases and the J gene lost 4 bases, with 10 bases spanning the gap. The length of the CDR3 is 14 residues. The germline gives CDR1 MGHDK, CDR2 SYGVNS. CDR3 region: CASSDSGVGNTIYF. CDR3 bases: TGTGCCAGCAGTGATTCTGGGGTCGGAAACACCATATATTTT.

The chain carries TRBV20-1 and TRBJ2-7; no firm D call. Germline V lookup: CDR1 DFQATT, CDR2 SNEGSKA (reference sequence). The V gene lost 3 bases and the J gene lost 2 bases, with 20 bases spanning the gap. There are 16 residues in the CDR3. The CDR3 DNA sequence: TGCAGTGCTAGCCTCCGAGGAGACGTCAATCCCTACGAGCAGTACTTC. It encodes CSASLRGDVNPYEQYF.

The chain is built from TRBV5-6 and TRBJ1-1, with TRBD1 as a possible D gene (6 bases). The V gene's germline CDR1 is SGHDT and CDR2 YYEEEE. Trimming took 4 bases from V and 10 from J, leaving 20 bases between them. The CDR3 covers 14 residues. CDR3 residues: CASSIESTRGGAFF. Written as DNA, the CDR3 is TGTGCCAGCAGCATAGAATCGACAAGGGGGGGAGCTTTCTTT.

This clonotype was seen at least ten times. The genes are TRBV10-3 and TRBJ2-7; no reliable D call. The CDR3 extends over 12 amino acids. The germline V gene encodes CDR1 ENHRY and CDR2 SYGVKD. Trimming took off 3 bases at V and 2 bases at J, with 5 bases between the two ends. The CDR3 nucleotides are TGTGCCATCAGTGAACAGACCTACGAGCAGTACTTC. As protein: CAISEQTYEQYF.